This entry features one TCR beta chain sequence. Random hexamers served to reverse transcribe roughly 0.45 to 1 ug RNA. TCRdb re-called the immunoSEQ multiplex PCR reads through MiXCR, storing one row per CDR3 protein. This sample carries about 200,000 distinct CDR3 sequences, around 93% of them seen once, and the ten largest clones take approximately 0.075%. CDR1 SGHTA and CDR2 FQGNSA come from the germline V gene. The CDR3 is 13 amino acids. The V end was cut by 6 bases, the J end by 0 bases, with 8 bases between. The entry originates in a study of CD8 T cells in Susac syndrome. The chain recombines TRBV7-2 with TRBJ1-1; D gene ambiguous. The sample consisted of CD4+ T cells from PBMCs. The source of this sequence is a human donor with multiple sclerosis. The chain's CDR3 is CASRWEMNTEAFF. CDR3 sequence (DNA): TGTGCCAGCAGATGGGAAATGAACACTGAAGCTTTCTTT.